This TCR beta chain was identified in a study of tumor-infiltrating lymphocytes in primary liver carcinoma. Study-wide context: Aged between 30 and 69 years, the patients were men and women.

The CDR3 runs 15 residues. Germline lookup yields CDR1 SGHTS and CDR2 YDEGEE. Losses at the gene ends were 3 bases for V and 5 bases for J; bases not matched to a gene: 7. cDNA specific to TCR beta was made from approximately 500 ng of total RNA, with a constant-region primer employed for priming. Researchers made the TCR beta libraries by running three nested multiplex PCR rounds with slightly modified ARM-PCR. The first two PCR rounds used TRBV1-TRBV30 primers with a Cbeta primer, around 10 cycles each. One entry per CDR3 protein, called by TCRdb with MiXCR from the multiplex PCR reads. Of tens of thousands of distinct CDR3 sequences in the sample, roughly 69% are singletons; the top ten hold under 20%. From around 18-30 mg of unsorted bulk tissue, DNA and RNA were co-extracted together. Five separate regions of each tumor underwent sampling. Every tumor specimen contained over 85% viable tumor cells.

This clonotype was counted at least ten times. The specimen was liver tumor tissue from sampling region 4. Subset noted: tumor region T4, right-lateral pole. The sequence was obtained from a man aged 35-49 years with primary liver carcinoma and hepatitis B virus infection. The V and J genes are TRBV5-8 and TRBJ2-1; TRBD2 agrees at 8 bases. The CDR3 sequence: CASSSGTRGDNEQFF. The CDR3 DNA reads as TGTGCCAGCAGCTCCGGGACTAGAGGTGACAATGAGCAGTTCTTC.